The next 9 T cell receptor beta chains were all read from a single sample in a study of cytomegalovirus exposure and HLA in healthy donors. It was with 60 Vbeta and 13 Jbeta primers that the PCR ran. Profiled with immunoSEQ multiplex PCR; TCRdb holds only in-frame clones, not every one. This sample has about 160,000 clones, with approximately 80% found just once. The sequencing sample was made of PBMCs. Receptors were obtained from a male donor in good health and CMV-seropositive.

This clone has a single count. J is TRBJ2-1 and V is TRBV6-5, with unresolved D. Trimming cost V 5 bases and J 7 bases, with 9 bases left between them. Germline CDR1 reads MNHEY; CDR2 reads SVGAGI. The CDR3 is 12 amino acids. CDR3 amino acids: CASSEWRNEQFF. The DNA for the CDR3 is TGTGCCAGCAGTGAATGGCGGAATGAGCAGTTCTTC.

The chain carries TRBV14 and TRBJ2-7, with 9 nucleotides matching TRBD1. Germline V gene sequence: CDR1 SGHDN, CDR2 FVKESK. The trim removed 4 bases at V and 2 bases at J, leaving 9 bases unmatched. This CDR3 is built from 16 residues. This CDR3 reads CASSREGTGRTYEQYF. For the CDR3, the DNA is TGTGCCAGCAGCCGAGAAGGGACAGGGCGAACCTACGAGCAGTACTTC.

The chain couples TRBV2 to TRBJ1-1; TRBD1 matches at 10 bases. CDR3 length equals 16 residues. V lost 6 bases, J lost 1 base, and 8 bases stayed unmatched. The germline V gene has CDR1 SNHLY and CDR2 FYNNEI. CDR3 bases: TGTGCCAGCAGCAAGGAGACAGGGGGCGCGAACACTGAAGCTTTCTTT. Residues: CASSKETGGANTEAFF. The entire variable domain, with the rest obtained from reference TRBV2 and TRBJ1-1, is as follows: EPEVTQTPSHQVTQMGQEVILRCVPISNHLYFYWYRQILGQKVEFLVSFYNNEISEKSEIFDDQFSVERPDGSNFTLKIRSTKLEDSAMYFCASSKETGGANTEAFFGQGTRLTVV.

The chain joins TRBV7-9 to TRBJ2-1, with D tentatively TRBD1 (5 bases). The CDR3 totals 16 residues. Germline CDR1 and CDR2: SEHNR and FQNEAQ (reference sequence). The V end lost 1 base, the J end lost 2 bases, and 12 bases lay between the germline ends. The CDR3 DNA reads TGTGCCAGCAGCTTAGGGTGGGGCGAGGCCTACAATGAGCAGTTCTTC. Translation: CASSLGWGEAYNEQFF.

This clone was recorded once. The genes are TRBV9 and TRBJ1-2, with D hard to call. The CDR3 sequence is 14 residues long. Germline lookup yields CDR1 SGDLS and CDR2 YYNGEE. V was clipped by 4 bases and J by 7 bases, with 17 bases between them. DNA of the CDR3: TGTGCCAGCAGCTCCCACGTGTCCCAAGCTGGCTACACCTTC. Protein product: CASSSHVSQAGYTF.

This sequence joins TRBV11-2 and TRBJ2-7, with a tentative D call TRBD2 (6 bases). Trimming cost V 5 bases and J 0 bases, with 14 bases left between them. This CDR3 has 15 residues. CDR1 and CDR2 from the germline V gene are SGHAT and FQNNGV. CDR3 nucleotides: TGTGCCAGCAGCGGGACTTTGGGGAGCTCCTACGAGCAGTACTTC. Protein: CASSGTLGSSYEQYF.

The CDR3 nucleotides are TGCGCCAGCAGCTTGGAGTCGTCCGGTCGGTACTACGAGCAGTACTTC. It codes for CASSLESSGRYYEQYF. The chain links TRBV5-1 to TRBJ2-7, with D uncertain. Germline V CDR1 and CDR2: SGHRS, YFSETQ. Trimming pared 0 bases from V and 3 bases from J, leaving 16 bases between. This CDR3 is built from 16 residues.

This clone was picked up a small number of times. The chain joins TRBV29-1 to TRBJ1-5; the D gene is possibly TRBD1 (5 bases). V was trimmed by 7 bases and J by 4 bases, leaving 11 bases between them. This CDR3 is 12 amino acids long. Per the germline V gene, CDR1 is SQVTM and CDR2 is ANQGSEA. The CDR3 DNA reads TGCAGCGCCGGGGGGAGAAATCAGCCCCAGCATTTT. Its protein product is CSAGGRNQPQHF. The full variable domain, completed using reference TRBV29-1 and TRBJ1-5, is SAVISQKPSRDICQRGTSLTIQCQVDSQVTMMFWYRQQPGQSLTLIATANQGSEATYESGFVIDKFPISRPNLTFSTLTVSNMSPEDSSIYLCSAGGRNQPQHFGDGTRLSIL.

J is TRBJ2-3 and V is TRBV7-2, with 14 positions matching TRBD2. The CDR3 has 17 residues. After removal of 4 bases from V and 7 bases from J, the junction contained 10 bases not matched to a gene. Germline loops: CDR1 SGHTA, CDR2 FQGNSA. CDR3: CASSSPGTSGRLNTQYF. In DNA form, the CDR3 reads TGTGCCAGCAGCTCGCCCGGGACTAGCGGGAGATTAAATACGCAGTATTTT.